This T cell receptor (beta chain) appears in the sequencing data of a study of T cells after yellow fever vaccination. This clonotype was found a few times. TCRdb used MiXCR to reprocess the 5' RACE reads, holding one entry per CDR3 protein. The sample lists under 400,000 distinct CDR3 sequences; approximately 12% were seen once. The CDR3 spans 12 residues. V lost 8 bases and J lost 3, with 9 bases in between. The V gene is TRBV12-3 or TRBV12-4, the J gene TRBJ2-3, with D possibly being TRBD2 (6 bases). This clonotype originated in a man aged 18-30 years who received the YFV17D yellow fever vaccine. This sample comprised CD4+ T cells sorted from PBMCs, obtained 15 days after the yellow fever booster vaccination. In DNA, the CDR3 is TGTGCCAGCGGAGGGGATACAGATACGCAGTATTTT. It is translated as CASGGDTDTQYF.